This note documents a single T cell receptor (beta chain) sequence. The target antigen is unknown. The length of the CDR3 is 18 residues. The V segment lost 3 bases and the J segment 0 bases; nucleotides outside the gene matches: 11. The germline V gene has CDR1 LNHDA and CDR2 SQIVND (reference sequence). The sample originates from a study of T cells in Graves' hyperthyroidism and ophthalmopathy. Study-wide background: Peripheral blood was drawn at first diagnosis, prior to all treatment.

Using RNA transcripts as the source, TCR beta CDR3 regions were amplified. During a first-round RT-PCR of the TCR CDR3, the HTBI primer set was used. MiXCR, applied by TCRdb to the multiplex PCR reads, yields one record per CDR3 protein. The table records about 420,000 distinct CDR3 sequences, 12% to 15% of them present only once. Among the patients, aged 18 to 65, hyperthyroidism was newly diagnosed and had lasted under 2 months. Overall study results and limits: In simple terms, a model built on 13 V-J features told ophthalmopathy apart from stable hyperthyroidism. Most thyroid clonotypes expanded above 0.001 appeared in blood too.

The specimen sequenced was blood. This rearrangement joins TRBV19 to TRBJ2-1; 7 nucleotides align to TRBD2. This TCR was sampled from a woman aged 18-29 years with Graves' hyperthyroidism. The CDR3 spells CASSIGRASGASYNEQFF. CDR3 DNA sequence: TGTGCCAGTAGTATCGGTAGGGCTAGCGGAGCCTCCTACAATGAGCAGTTCTTC.